This paragraph covers one T cell receptor beta chain sequence. The record originates from a study of shared clonotypes between healthy human individuals. Study-level information: Donors, aged 18 to 49, were a couple of women and a few men. There were three CD4 naive, three CD4 memory, two CD8 naive and one CD8 memory plates per donor.

This CDR3 is 19 amino acids long. The junction had 16 bases not matched to a gene; V was cut back by 4 bases and J by 7 bases. CDR1 SGHDN and CDR2 FVKESK come from the germline V gene. Investigators spread the genomic DNA of each subset evenly over several immunoSEQ plates. Profiled with immunoSEQ multiplex PCR; TCRdb holds only in-frame clones, not every one. This sample has 150,000 to 200,000 clones, with 60% to 75% found just once. Sequencing was carried out using memory CD4+ T cells sorted from blood. The subset is: CD45RA-negative fraction. This sequence originates from a man under 40 in good health. The chain has TRBV14 and TRBJ2-1; TRBD2 matches 13 bases. The CDR3 sequence is CASSLQGLAGDVKRNEQFF. The DNA for the CDR3 is TGTGCCAGCAGCCTTCAAGGACTAGCGGGAGACGTTAAGCGGAATGAGCAGTTCTTC.